This TCR beta chain was recorded in a study of CD8 T cells in Susac syndrome. The CDR3 loop spans 16 amino acids. Per the germline V gene, CDR1 is SNHLY and CDR2 is FYNNEI. Trimming removed 6 bases from V and 0 bases from J; junction bases left unmatched: 8. Reverse transcription of about 0.5 to 1 ug RNA used random hexamers. It was immunoSEQ multiplex PCR that amplified TCR beta CDR3 across 54 Vbeta and 13 Jbeta. TCRdb re-called the immunoSEQ multiplex PCR reads with MiXCR, one entry per CDR3 protein. Among approximately 270,000 distinct CDR3 sequences listed, roughly 93% were seen once. Note on this clonotype: Antigen unknown.

General study results and limits: Acknowledgment was made by the study that its TCR sequencing and HLA analysis involved a relatively small number of individuals.

The sequenced material came from CD4+ T cells from PBMCs. The chain recombines TRBV2 with TRBJ2-1, with 7 bases aligning to TRBD1. The sequence came from a human donor with multiple sclerosis. The DNA for the CDR3 is TGTGCCAGCAGGGGGGACAGTCTGGGCTCCTACAATGAGCAGTTCTTC. Its protein is CASRGDSLGSYNEQFF. The full variable domain, completed using reference TRBV2 and TRBJ2-1, is EPEVTQTPSHQVTQMGQEVILRCVPISNHLYFYWYRQILGQKVEFLVSFYNNEISEKSEIFDDQFSVERPDGSNFTLKIRSTKLEDSAMYFCASRGDSLGSYNEQFFGPGTRLTVL.